This TCR beta chain was retrieved from a study of memory CD4+ T cells and cytomegalovirus serostatus. This clone was picked up one time. Clones were read by immunoSEQ multiplex PCR, and TCRdb kept only the in-frame ones, dropping some. Of roughly 50,000 clones in the sample, roughly four fifths were seen once. The sort gate was single viable CD3+CD4+CD8-CD45RO+ cells for memory CD4+ T cells. The CDR3 runs 14 residues. Unmatched junction bases numbered 0, after V lost 1 base and J lost 4 bases. CDR1 is MGHRA, CDR2 YSYEKL, per germline. This receptor was obtained from an adult in good health and CMV-seronegative. Material: memory CD4+ T cells from blood. This chain connects TRBV4-1 to TRBJ2-7, with 11 bases matching TRBD2. The CDR3 reads CASSQGLAGYEQYF. For the CDR3, the DNA is TGCGCCAGCAGCCAAGGACTAGCGGGATACGAGCAGTACTTC.